Here is one T cell receptor (beta chain) with its context. The antigen is not known. These data come from a study of T cell responses to AZD1222 COVID-19 vaccine. Findings and limits, study-wide: Only five to seven AZD1222 recipients tested seropositive at baseline. The study reported that nearly half of spike-specific TCRs target unmutated variant regions.

Assay used: immunoSEQ multiplex PCR; TCRdb lists only in-frame clones, some missing. This table has 140,000 or so clones, 80% to 90% appearing once. The V end was cut by 1 base, the J end by 6 bases, with 13 bases between. The CDR3 sequence is 15 residues long. CDR1 and CDR2 (germline): SGHRS, YFSETQ. Material: peripheral blood, obtained on day 0 of AZD1222 vaccination. The TCR sequence derives from an adult in good health. The V and J genes are TRBV5-1 and TRBJ1-4; D not resolved. The CDR3 spells CASSLTVSEDEKLFF. CDR3 bases: TGCGCCAGCAGCTTGACGGTTTCGGAGGATGAAAAACTGTTTTTT.